This TCR beta chain was sequenced during a study of identical twins. The CDR3 spans 16 residues. Trimming cost V 1 base and J 1 base, with 14 bases left between them. Germline V lookup: CDR1 SGHRS, CDR2 YFSETQ. Study results and caveats: Abundant beta clonotypes from cord blood had fewer insertions, unlike memory repertoires, which showed none.

This clonotype occurred many times. Antigen: not known. A template switching step contributed a universal primer site, while unique molecular identifiers were present in the cDNA. TCRdb re-analysed the 5' RACE reads in MiXCR, keeping a single row per CDR3 protein. This table has roughly 710,000 distinct CDR3 sequences, roughly 6.2% appearing once. Sequencing was done on a sample of naive T cells sorted from blood. The rearrangement links TRBV5-1 to TRBJ1-1, with a tentative D call TRBD1 (5 bases). This receptor was taken from a man in his late teens or twenties in good health. The CDR3 spells CASSLYSGTPNTEAFF. The CDR3 nucleotides read TGCGCCAGCAGCTTGTATTCTGGGACCCCGAACACTGAAGCTTTCTTT.